Detailed here is one TCR beta chain. Its antigen is not known. TCRdb itself ran the 5' RACE reads through MiXCR, one entry per CDR3 protein. The table shows 100,000 to 150,000 distinct CDR3 sequences, with roughly 15% occurring only once. The record originates from a study of T cells after yellow fever vaccination. Study-wide findings and caveats: High-abundance clonotypes from the bulk population could contaminate FACS-sorted repertoires. Booster samples showed a return of most primary-vaccination clones (around 96% CD4, 70% to 90% CD8).

Sequencing used CD8+ T cells sorted from PBMCs, obtained 5 days after the yellow fever booster vaccination. The sequence derives from a man between 18 and 35 years old who received the YFV17D yellow fever vaccine.

The CDR3 region is CATSPSQDRANQPQHF. DNA for the CDR3: TGTGCCACCAGCCCTTCCCAGGACAGGGCCAATCAGCCCCAGCATTTT. This chain uses TRBV15 with TRBJ1-5; the match to TRBD1 covers 8 bases. This CDR3 is 16 amino acids long. Germline V gene sequence: CDR1 LNHNV, CDR2 YYDKDF (reference sequence). The V and J ends lost 5 bases and 3 bases, in that order; junction bases with no gene match: 9.